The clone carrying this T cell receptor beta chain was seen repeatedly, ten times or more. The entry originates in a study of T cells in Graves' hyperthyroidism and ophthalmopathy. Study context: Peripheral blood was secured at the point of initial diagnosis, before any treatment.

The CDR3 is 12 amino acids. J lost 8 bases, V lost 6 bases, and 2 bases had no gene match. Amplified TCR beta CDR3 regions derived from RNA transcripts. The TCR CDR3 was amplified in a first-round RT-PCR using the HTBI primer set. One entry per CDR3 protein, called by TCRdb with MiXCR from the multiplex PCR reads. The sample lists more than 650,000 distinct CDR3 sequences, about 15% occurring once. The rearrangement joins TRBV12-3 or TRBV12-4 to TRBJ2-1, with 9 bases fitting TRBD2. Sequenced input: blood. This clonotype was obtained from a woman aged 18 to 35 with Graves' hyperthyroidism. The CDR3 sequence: CASRAGGDEQFF. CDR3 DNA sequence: TGTGCCAGCAGGGCGGGGGGGGATGAGCAGTTCTTC.